This T cell receptor (beta chain) derives from a study of blood T cell repertoires in COVID-19. The overall study: Researchers got acute and convalescent COVID-19 samples from the United States, Italy and Spain. T cells, B-cell-depleted T cells, or PBMCs supplied cDNA or gDNA.

Authors' processing steps: Estimates of nucleated cell counts were drawn from the amplification of reference gene primers. Generated by immunoSEQ multiplex PCR, the TCRdb table keeps only in-frame clones and is missing some. Clonal size and the V and J genes are those of that table, whereas D and trimming came from the DNA. This table holds approximately 150,000 clones, around 88% found once. Germline V gives CDR1 SGHDT, CDR2 YYEEEE. The CDR3 is 13 residues long. V trimming: 4 bases; J trimming: 8 bases; junction bases outside the gene matches: 8. The sample consisted of peripheral blood. The chain joins TRBV5-6 to TRBJ1-2; 7 bases are a match to TRBD1. This TCR was recovered from a human donor in a cohort sampled during active COVID-19. This CDR3 is CASSLTGSQGYTF. In nucleotides, the CDR3 is TGTGCCAGCAGCCTGACAGGGAGTCAAGGCTACACCTTC.